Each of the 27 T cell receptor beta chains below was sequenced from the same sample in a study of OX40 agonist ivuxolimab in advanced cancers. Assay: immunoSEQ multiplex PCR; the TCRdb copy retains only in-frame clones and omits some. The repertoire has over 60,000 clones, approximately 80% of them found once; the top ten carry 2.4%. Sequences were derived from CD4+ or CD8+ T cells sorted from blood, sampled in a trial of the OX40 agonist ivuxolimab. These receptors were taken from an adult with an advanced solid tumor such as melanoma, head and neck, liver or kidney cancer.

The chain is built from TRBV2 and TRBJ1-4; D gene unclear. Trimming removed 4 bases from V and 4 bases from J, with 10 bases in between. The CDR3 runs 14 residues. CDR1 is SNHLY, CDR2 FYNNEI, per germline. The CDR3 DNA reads TGTGCCAGCAGTGGAGGGTTGGGTAATGAAAAACTGTTTTTT. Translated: CASSGGLGNEKLFF.

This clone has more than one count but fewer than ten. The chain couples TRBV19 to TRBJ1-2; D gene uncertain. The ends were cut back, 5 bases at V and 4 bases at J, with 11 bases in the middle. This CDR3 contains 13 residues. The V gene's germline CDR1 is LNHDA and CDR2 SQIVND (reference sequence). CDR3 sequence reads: CASSPPDGYGYTF. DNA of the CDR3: TGTGCCAGTAGTCCCCCAGATGGCTATGGCTACACCTTC.

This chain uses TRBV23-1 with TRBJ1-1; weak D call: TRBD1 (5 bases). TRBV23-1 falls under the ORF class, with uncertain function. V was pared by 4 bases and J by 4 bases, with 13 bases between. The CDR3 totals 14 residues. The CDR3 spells CASSLGGRITEAFF. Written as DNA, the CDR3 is TGCGCCAGCAGTCTTGGGGGTCGGATCACTGAAGCTTTCTTT.

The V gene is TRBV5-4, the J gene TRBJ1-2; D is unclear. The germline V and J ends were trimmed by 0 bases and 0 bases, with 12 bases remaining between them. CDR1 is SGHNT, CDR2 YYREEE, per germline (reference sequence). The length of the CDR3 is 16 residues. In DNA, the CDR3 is TGTGCCAGCAGCTTGGATGGTACAGTAGCTAACTATGGCTACACCTTC. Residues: CASSLDGTVANYGYTF.

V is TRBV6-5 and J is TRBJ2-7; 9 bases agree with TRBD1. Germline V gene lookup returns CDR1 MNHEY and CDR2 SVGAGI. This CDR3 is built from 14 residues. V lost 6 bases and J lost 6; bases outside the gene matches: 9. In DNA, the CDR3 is TGTGCCAGCAGCCACCGACAGGGGGTTGGCGAGCAGTACTTC. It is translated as CASSHRQGVGEQYF.

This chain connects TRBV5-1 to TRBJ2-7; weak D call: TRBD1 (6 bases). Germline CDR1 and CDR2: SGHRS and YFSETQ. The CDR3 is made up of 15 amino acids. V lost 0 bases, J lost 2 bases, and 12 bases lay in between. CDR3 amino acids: CASSLGRGGPYEQYF. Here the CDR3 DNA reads TGCGCCAGCAGCTTGGGCAGGGGCGGCCCCTACGAGCAGTACTTC.

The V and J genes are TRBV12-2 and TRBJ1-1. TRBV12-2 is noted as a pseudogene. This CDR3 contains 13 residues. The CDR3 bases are TGTGCAAGTCGCCGTCCCACTCGGCATGAAGCTTTCTTT. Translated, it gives CASRRPTRHEAFF.

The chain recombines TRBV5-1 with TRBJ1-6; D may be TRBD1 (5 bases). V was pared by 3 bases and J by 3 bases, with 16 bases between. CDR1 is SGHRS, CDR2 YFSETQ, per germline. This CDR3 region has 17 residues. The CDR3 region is CASSWEPTGLYNSPLHF. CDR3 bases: TGCGCCAGCAGCTGGGAACCTACAGGTCTCTATAATTCACCCCTCCACTTT.

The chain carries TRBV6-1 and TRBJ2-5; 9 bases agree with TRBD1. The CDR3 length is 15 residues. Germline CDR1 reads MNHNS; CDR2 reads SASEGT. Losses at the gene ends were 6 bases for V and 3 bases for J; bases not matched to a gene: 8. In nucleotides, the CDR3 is TGTGCCAGCAGGGGGACAGGGATTACAGAAGAGACCCAGTACTTC. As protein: CASRGTGITEETQYF.

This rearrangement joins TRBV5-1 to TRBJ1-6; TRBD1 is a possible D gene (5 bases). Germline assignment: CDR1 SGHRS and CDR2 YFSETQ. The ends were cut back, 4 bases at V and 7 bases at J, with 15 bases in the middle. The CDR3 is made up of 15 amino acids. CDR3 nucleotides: TGCGCCAGCAGCCCCACCAGAGGGGCCAATTCACCCCTCCACTTT. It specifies CASSPTRGANSPLHF.

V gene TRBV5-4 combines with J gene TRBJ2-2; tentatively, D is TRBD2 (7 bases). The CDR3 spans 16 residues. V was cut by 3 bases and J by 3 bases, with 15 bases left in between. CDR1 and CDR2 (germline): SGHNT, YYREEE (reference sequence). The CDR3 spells CASSSAGAAHTGELFF. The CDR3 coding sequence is TGTGCCAGCAGCTCCGCGGGGGCGGCGCACACCGGGGAGCTGTTTTTT.

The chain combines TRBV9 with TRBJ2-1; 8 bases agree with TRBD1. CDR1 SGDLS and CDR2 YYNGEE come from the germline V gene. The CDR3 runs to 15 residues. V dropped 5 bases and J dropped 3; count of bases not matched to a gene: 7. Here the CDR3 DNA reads TGTGCCAGCAGATCTGGACAGGGCGGCTACAATGAGCAGTTCTTC. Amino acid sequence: CASRSGQGGYNEQFF.

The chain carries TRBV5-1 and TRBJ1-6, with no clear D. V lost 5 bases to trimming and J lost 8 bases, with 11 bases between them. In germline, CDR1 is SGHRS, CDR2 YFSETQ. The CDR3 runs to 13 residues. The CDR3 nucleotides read TGCGCCAGCAGTTATATCAGAGATTCACCCCTCCACTTT. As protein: CASSYIRDSPLHF.

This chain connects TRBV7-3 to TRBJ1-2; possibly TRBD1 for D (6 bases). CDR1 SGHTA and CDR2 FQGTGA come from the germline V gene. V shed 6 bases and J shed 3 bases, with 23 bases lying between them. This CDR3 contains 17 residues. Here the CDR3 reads CASSSGGPGGRYYGYTF. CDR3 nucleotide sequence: TGTGCCAGCAGTTCGGGGGGCCCGGGCGGAAGATACTATGGCTACACCTTC.

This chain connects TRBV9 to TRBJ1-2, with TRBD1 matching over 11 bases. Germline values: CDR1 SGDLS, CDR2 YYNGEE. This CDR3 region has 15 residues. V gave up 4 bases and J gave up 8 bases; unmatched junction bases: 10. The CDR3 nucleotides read TGTGCCAGCAGCCCGAGGACAGGGGGCGCCGGGGGCTACACCTTC. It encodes CASSPRTGGAGGYTF. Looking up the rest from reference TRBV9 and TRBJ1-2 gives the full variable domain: DSGVTQTPKHLITATGQRVTLRCSPRSGDLSVYWYQQSLDQGLQFLIQYYNGEERAKGNILERFSAQQFPDLHSELNLSSLELGDSALYFCASSPRTGGAGGYTFGSGTRLTVV.

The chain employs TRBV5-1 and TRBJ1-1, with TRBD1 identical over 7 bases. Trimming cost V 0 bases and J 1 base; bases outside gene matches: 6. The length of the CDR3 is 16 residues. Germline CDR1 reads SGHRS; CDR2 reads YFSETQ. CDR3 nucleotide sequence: TGCGCCAGCAGCTTGGAATCCGGGACAGCGAACACTGAAGCTTTCTTT. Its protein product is CASSLESGTANTEAFF.

The CDR3 nucleotides read TGTGCCAGTAGTCCTAGGACAGTCCCAGCCTACGAGCAGTACTTC. As protein: CASSPRTVPAYEQYF. The rearrangement joins TRBV19 to TRBJ2-5; D is perhaps TRBD1 (6 bases). The end of the DNA fits TRBJ2-7 better, so the J call may be wrong. The V gene's germline CDR1 is LNHDA and CDR2 SQIVND (reference sequence). The CDR3 spans 15 residues.

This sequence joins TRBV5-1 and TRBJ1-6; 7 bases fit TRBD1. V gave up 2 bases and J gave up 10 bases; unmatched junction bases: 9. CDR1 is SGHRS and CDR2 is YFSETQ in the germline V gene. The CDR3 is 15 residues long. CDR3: CASSLTAGGKSPLHF. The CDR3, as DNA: TGCGCCAGCAGCTTAACAGCAGGGGGGAAATCACCCCTCCACTTT.

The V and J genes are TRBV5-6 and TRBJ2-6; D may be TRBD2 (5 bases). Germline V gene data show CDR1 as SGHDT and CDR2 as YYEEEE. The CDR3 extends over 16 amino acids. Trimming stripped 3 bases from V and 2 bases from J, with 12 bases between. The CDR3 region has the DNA TGTGCCAGCAGCTCCGCCGGGGTAACTGGGGCCAACGTCCTGACTTTC. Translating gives CASSSAGVTGANVLTF.

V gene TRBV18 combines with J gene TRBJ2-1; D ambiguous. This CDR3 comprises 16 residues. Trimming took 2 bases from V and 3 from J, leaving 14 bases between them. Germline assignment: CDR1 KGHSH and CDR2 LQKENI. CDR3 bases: TGTGCCAGCTCACCATCTAATGCAGGAATCTACAATGAGCAGTTCTTC. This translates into CASSPSNAGIYNEQFF.

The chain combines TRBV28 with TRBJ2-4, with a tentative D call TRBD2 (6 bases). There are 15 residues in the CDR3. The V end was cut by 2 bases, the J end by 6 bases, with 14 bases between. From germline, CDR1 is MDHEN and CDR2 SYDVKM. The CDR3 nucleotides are TGTGCCAGCAGTTTACGGCATATGACTAGAAACATTCAGTACTTC. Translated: CASSLRHMTRNIQYF.

The CDR3 DNA reads as TGCGCCAGCAGCCAAGGCCTAGGGGTCATGAACACTGAAGCTTTCTTT. It is translated as CASSQGLGVMNTEAFF. The chain couples TRBV4-3 to TRBJ1-1; D is perhaps TRBD1 (5 bases). The length of the CDR3 is 16 residues. Deletions cut 1 base from V and 0 bases from J, with 12 bases between. Germline V gene lookup returns CDR1 LGHNA and CDR2 YSLEER.

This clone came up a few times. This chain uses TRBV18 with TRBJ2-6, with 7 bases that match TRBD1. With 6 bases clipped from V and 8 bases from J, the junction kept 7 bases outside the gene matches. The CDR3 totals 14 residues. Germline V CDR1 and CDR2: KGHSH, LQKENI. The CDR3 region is CASSQLTGTNVLTF. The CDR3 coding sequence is TGTGCCAGCTCCCAGTTGACAGGGACCAACGTCCTGACTTTC.

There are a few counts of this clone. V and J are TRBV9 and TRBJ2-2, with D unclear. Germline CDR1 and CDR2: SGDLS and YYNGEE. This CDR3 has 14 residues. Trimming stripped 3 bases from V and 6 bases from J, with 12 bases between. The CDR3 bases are TGTGCCAGCAGCGCCGGTCCTAGTGCCGGGGAGCTGTTTTTT. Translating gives CASSAGPSAGELFF.

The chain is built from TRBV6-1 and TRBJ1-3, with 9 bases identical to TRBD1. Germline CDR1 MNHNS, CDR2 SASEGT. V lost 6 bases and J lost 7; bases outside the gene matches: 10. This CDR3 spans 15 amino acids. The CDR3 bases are TGTGCCAGCAGCGAGGGACAGGGCCTGGGGAACACCATATATTTT. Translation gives CASSEGQGLGNTIYF.

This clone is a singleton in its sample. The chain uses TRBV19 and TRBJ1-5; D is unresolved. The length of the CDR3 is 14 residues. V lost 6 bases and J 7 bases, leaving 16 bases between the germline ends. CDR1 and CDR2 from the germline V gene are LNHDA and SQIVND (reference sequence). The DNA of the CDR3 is TGTGCCAGTAGACCTTGGGTATTAGGACAGCCCCAGCATTTT. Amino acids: CASRPWVLGQPQHF.

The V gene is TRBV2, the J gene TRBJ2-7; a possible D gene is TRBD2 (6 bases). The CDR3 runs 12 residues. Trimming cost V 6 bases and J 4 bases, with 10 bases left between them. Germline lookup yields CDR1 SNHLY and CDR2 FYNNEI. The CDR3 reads CASRAGSYEQYF. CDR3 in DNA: TGTGCCAGCAGGGCGGGGTCATACGAGCAGTACTTC. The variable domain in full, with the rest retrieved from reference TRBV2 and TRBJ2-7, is EPEVTQTPSHQVTQMGQEVILRCVPISNHLYFYWYRQILGQKVEFLVSFYNNEISEKSEIFDDQFSVERPDGSNFTLKIRSTKLEDSAMYFCASRAGSYEQYFGPGTRLTVT.